Each of the 29 T cell receptor beta chains below was sequenced from the same sample in a study of blood T cell repertoires in COVID-19. Only in-frame clones appear in the TCRdb table, and some are missing; sequencing was by immunoSEQ multiplex PCR. The sample lists some 260,000 clones, about 88% seen once, with about 4% in the top ten. Sequencing used PBMCs or T cells enriched from blood (not recorded which). The origin of the receptors is a young man with acute COVID-19.

In the case of this clone: One end of the junction fails to match germline, which may point to a read error. The rearrangement uses TRBV5-1 and TRBJ2-3; D gene ambiguous. The CDR3 has 14 amino acids. Germline lookup yields CDR1 SGHRS and CDR2 YFSETQ. The CDR3: CASSLASITDTQYF. The CDR3 region has the DNA TGTGCCAGCAGCTTGGCCAGTATCACAGATACGCAGTATTTT.

The rearrangement joins TRBV7-2 to TRBJ2-6; perhaps TRBD2 as D (7 bases). V gave up 5 bases and J gave up 2 bases, with 19 bases separating them. In germline, CDR1 is SGHTA, CDR2 FQGNSA. This CDR3 is built from 18 residues. The CDR3 coding sequence is TGTGCCAGCAGCCGGGCCGTGGGGGGGCTGGCTGGGGCCAACGTCCTGACTTTC. Encoded protein: CASSRAVGGLAGANVLTF.

This clone was picked up one time. The J gene is TRBJ1-4, the V gene TRBV2, with 10 bases lining up with TRBD1. The germline CDR1 and CDR2 sequences are SNHLY and FYNNEI. The V and J ends lost 3 bases and 7 bases, in that order; junction bases with no gene match: 2. The CDR3 is made up of 14 amino acids. CDR3 region: CASSDDRGREKLFF. Here the CDR3 DNA reads TGTGCCAGCAGTGACGACAGGGGGCGTGAAAAACTGTTTTTT. Supplemented by reference TRBV2 and TRBJ1-4, the full variable domain reads EPEVTQTPSHQVTQMGQEVILRCVPISNHLYFYWYRQILGQKVEFLVSFYNNEISEKSEIFDDQFSVERPDGSNFTLKIRSTKLEDSAMYFCASSDDRGREKLFFGSGTQLSVL.

The V and J genes are TRBV5-1 and TRBJ1-3, with a tentative D call TRBD1 (6 bases). V was shortened by 0 bases and J by 8 bases, with 15 bases between the two germline ends. This CDR3 is built from 15 residues. CDR1 and CDR2 (germline): SGHRS, YFSETQ. The CDR3 nucleotides are TGCGCCAGCAGCTTGGGAGGCGACAGGACGGACACCATATATTTT. Protein sequence: CASSLGGDRTDTIYF. Supplemented by reference TRBV5-1 and TRBJ1-3, the full variable domain reads KAGVTQTPRYLIKTRGQQVTLSCSPISGHRSVSWYQQTPGQGLQFLFEYFSETQRNKGNFPGRFSGRQFSNSRSEMNVSTLELGDSALYLCASSLGGDRTDTIYFGEGSWLTVV.

This chain connects TRBV2 to TRBJ1-3, with a weak D call TRBD1 (5 bases). The germline gives CDR1 SNHLY, CDR2 FYNNEI. V was pared by 8 bases and J by 4 bases, with 15 bases between. There are 14 residues in the CDR3. CDR3 region: CASGDFATGNTIYF. The CDR3 DNA follows: TGTGCCAGCGGGGACTTCGCGACAGGAAACACCATATATTTT.

The DNA of the CDR3 is TGTGCCAGCAGCTGGACAGGGCGTGGGGGCCGGGAGGGCTACACCTTC. Amino acids: CASSWTGRGGREGYTF. This sequence joins TRBV11-2 and TRBJ1-2; 8 positions match TRBD1. The CDR3 is 16 residues long. With 4 bases clipped from V and 8 bases from J, the junction kept 15 bases outside the gene matches. Per germline, CDR1 SGHAT and CDR2 FQNNGV.

This sequence joins TRBV7-9 and TRBJ2-1; 10 bases align to TRBD1. Germline lookup yields CDR1 SEHNR and CDR2 FQNEAQ (reference sequence). The CDR3 length is 17 residues. With V trimmed by 2 bases and J by 4 bases, 8 bases remained unmatched. CDR3 nucleotides: TGTGCCAGCAGCTTAAGGGTAGGGGACAGGGGATACAATGAGCAGTTCTTC. It encodes CASSLRVGDRGYNEQFF.

This chain uses TRBV28 with TRBJ1-4; D gene ambiguous. Trimming removed 5 bases at V and 5 bases at J, with 12 bases between. The CDR3 sequence is 14 residues long. CDR1 is MDHEN and CDR2 is SYDVKM in the germline V gene. CDR3 coding DNA: TGTGCCAGCAGTCTAACAGATTACAATGAAAAACTGTTTTTT. Protein: CASSLTDYNEKLFF. The entire variable domain, with the rest obtained from reference TRBV28 and TRBJ1-4, is as follows: DVKVTQSSRYLVKRTGEKVFLECVQDMDHENMFWYRQDPGLGLRLIYFSYDVKMKEKGDIPEGYSVSREKKERFSLILESASTNQTSMYLCASSLTDYNEKLFFGSGTQLSVL.

CDR3 in DNA: TGTGCCAGCAGCTTAGGCGACCCGCGGGGTCAGCCCCAGCATTTT. Translated: CASSLGDPRGQPQHF. The gene calls are TRBV7-9 and TRBJ1-5; no clear D gene. Germline CDR1 and CDR2: SEHNR and FQNEAQ (reference sequence). The CDR3 consists of 15 residues. Trimming stripped 1 base from V and 6 bases from J, with 13 bases between.

The chain links TRBV7-2 to TRBJ2-1, with 13 bases aligning to TRBD2. Germline CDR1 and CDR2: SGHTA and FQGNSA. V was pared by 5 bases and J by 6 bases, with 10 bases of the junction left unmatched. CDR3 size: 17 residues. The CDR3 spells CASSPGPGLAGANEQFF. The CDR3 coding sequence is TGTGCCAGCAGCCCCGGACCCGGACTAGCGGGGGCCAATGAGCAGTTCTTC.

CDR3 in amino acids: CASSYSGNLNTEAFF. The CDR3 nucleotides read TGTGCCAGCAGCTACTCCGGGAACTTGAACACTGAAGCTTTCTTT. The V call is TRBV5-5, the J call TRBJ1-1; no definite D call. CDR1 SGHKS and CDR2 YYEKEE come from the germline V gene (reference sequence). With 3 bases removed from V and 0 bases from J, the gap between germline ends came to 12 bases. The CDR3 consists of 15 residues. The whole variable domain, filled in from reference TRBV5-5 and TRBJ1-1, reads DAGVTQSPTHLIKTRGQQVTLRCSPISGHKSVSWYQQVLGQGPQFIFQYYEKEERGRGNFPDRFSARQFPNYSSELNVNALLLGDSALYLCASSYSGNLNTEAFFGQGTRLTVV.

V gene TRBV5-4 combines with J gene TRBJ2-1, with 8 bases lining up with TRBD1. The V and J ends lost 4 bases and 8 bases, in that order; junction bases with no gene match: 5. Germline CDR1 SGHNT, CDR2 YYREEE (reference sequence). This CDR3 is 13 amino acids long. This CDR3 reads CASSIFRGHEQFF. The CDR3 bases are TGTGCCAGCAGCATATTCAGGGGGCATGAGCAGTTCTTC.

The chain carries TRBV10-2 and TRBJ1-5, with D possibly matching TRBD1 (5 bases). The germline V gene has CDR1 WSHSY and CDR2 SAAADI. V lost 3 bases to trimming and J lost 5 bases, with 11 bases between them. This CDR3 is built from 14 residues. CDR3: CASSDPGGDQPQHF. The CDR3 region has the DNA TGCGCCAGCAGTGATCCGGGAGGGGATCAGCCCCAGCATTTT.

The rearrangement uses TRBV2 and TRBJ2-1, with 9 bases matching TRBD2. CDR3 length equals 15 residues. The V gene end was trimmed by 0 bases and the J gene end by 12 bases; junction bases not matched to a gene: 9. Germline V gives CDR1 SNHLY, CDR2 FYNNEI. The CDR3 DNA reads TGTGCCAGCAGTGAAGCTGCTAGCGGGACGGCCCGGCAGTTCTTC. It codes for CASSEAASGTARQFF. Supplemented by reference TRBV2 and TRBJ2-1, the full variable domain reads EPEVTQTPSHQVTQMGQEVILRCVPISNHLYFYWYRQILGQKVEFLVSFYNNEISEKSEIFDDQFSVERPDGSNFTLKIRSTKLEDSAMYFCASSEAASGTARQFFGPGTRLTVL.

In this sample, this clone turned up a few times. V usage is TRBV7-9 and J usage is TRBJ1-6; D might be TRBD1 (6 bases). There are 17 residues in the CDR3. Germline V gene lookup returns CDR1 SEHNR and CDR2 FQNEAQ (reference sequence). V lost 5 bases to trimming and J lost 7 bases, with 21 bases between them. CDR3 nucleotide sequence: TGTGCCAGCAGCCCTCCTAAGGGGGTGGAAAAAAATTCACCCCTCCACTTT. Translation: CASSPPKGVEKNSPLHF.

The J gene is TRBJ2-1, the V gene TRBV27; possible D gene TRBD2, 6 bases. V gave up 8 bases and J gave up 9 bases, with 17 bases separating them. Per germline, CDR1 MNHEY and CDR2 SMNVEV (reference sequence). This CDR3 spans 13 amino acids. In DNA, the CDR3 is TGTGCCAGCTTATCGGGGGTCTGGGGTGAGCAGTTCTTC. Its translation: CASLSGVWGEQFF.

The chain employs TRBV6-2 or TRBV6-3 and TRBJ2-7; the D gene is possibly TRBD2 (5 bases). Between the trimmed V and J ends, which lost 3 bases and 1 base, there was a span of 10 bases. The CDR3 consists of 14 residues. CDR1 is MNHEY, CDR2 SVGEGT, per germline. DNA of the CDR3: TGTGCCAGCAGTTATCGAGGGAGATCCTACGAGCAGTACGTC. It codes for CASSYRGRSYEQYV.

J is TRBJ2-1 and V is TRBV6-5; TRBD2 matches 11 bases. Germline-derived CDR1 and CDR2 are MNHEY and SVGAGI. The trim removed 0 bases at V and 5 bases at J, leaving 3 bases unmatched. The CDR3 covers 16 residues. CDR3 DNA: TGTGCCAGCAGTTACTCCCGACTAGCGGGGAACAATGAGCAGTTCTTC. Translation: CASSYSRLAGNNEQFF.

A word on this clone: One end of the junction is discordant with germline, which a read error may explain. The sample holds other DNA sequences that translate to the same CDR3. The chain uses TRBV5-1 and TRBJ2-3; 10 positions match TRBD2. In germline, CDR1 is SGHRS, CDR2 YFSETQ. This CDR3 is 14 amino acids long. The CDR3 DNA is TGTGCCAGCAGCTCCGGGACTAGCGCAGATACGCAGTATTTT. This codes for CASSSGTSADTQYF.

This clone was counted only a few times. This chain connects TRBV2 to TRBJ1-2, with 9 nucleotides matching TRBD1. V lost 6 bases, J lost 8 bases, and 1 base stayed unmatched. Germline-derived CDR1 and CDR2 are SNHLY and FYNNEI. This CDR3 spans 11 amino acids. The CDR3 DNA reads TGTGCCAGCAGGGACAGGGGAGGCTACACCTTC. It yields the protein CASRDRGGYTF.

This chain uses TRBV15 with TRBJ1-4; no reliable D call. The V and J ends lost 2 bases and 8 bases respectively, with 15 bases between them. This CDR3 has 15 residues. Germline V gives CDR1 LNHNV, CDR2 YYDKDF (reference sequence). CDR3 in amino acids: CATSRPEGRGEKLFF. CDR3 nucleotides: TGTGCCACCAGCAGACCCGAAGGGCGAGGGGAAAAACTGTTTTTT.

This chain uses TRBV9 with TRBJ1-4; 8 nucleotides agree with TRBD1. The length of the CDR3 is 18 residues. V lost 5 bases, J lost 2 bases, and 14 bases stayed unmatched. CDR1 SGDLS and CDR2 YYNGEE come from the germline V gene. The CDR3 sequence: CASRDGPDRATTNEKLFF. CDR3 nucleotide sequence: TGTGCCAGCAGGGACGGTCCGGACAGGGCTACCACTAATGAAAAACTGTTTTTT.

This chain joins TRBV6-4 and TRBJ2-1; D possibly corresponds to TRBD1 (6 bases). There are 15 residues in the CDR3. Between the trimmed V and J ends, which lost 4 bases and 8 bases, there was a span of 18 bases. From germline, CDR1 is MRHNA and CDR2 SNTAGT. The CDR3 region has the DNA TGTGCCAGCAGTGTAAGGGGGTTGGGGCTCGATGAGCAGTTCTTC. Its translation: CASSVRGLGLDEQFF.

The chain joins TRBV5-4 to TRBJ1-1; 9 bases are shared with TRBD1. This CDR3 has 13 amino acids. Unmatched junction bases numbered 2, after V lost 2 bases and J lost 6 bases. Germline CDR1 and CDR2: SGHNT and YYREEE (reference sequence). The CDR3 DNA is TGTGCCAGCAGCTTTACAGGGGGCCCTGAAGCTTTCTTT. This sequence encodes CASSFTGGPEAFF. Complete variable domain (other parts from reference TRBV5-4 and TRBJ1-1): ETGVTQSPTHLIKTRGQQVTLRCSSQSGHNTVSWYQQALGQGPQFIFQYYREEENGRGNFPPRFSGLQFPNYSSELNVNALELDDSALYLCASSFTGGPEAFFGQGTRLTVV.

The chain employs TRBV19 and TRBJ1-4; the match to TRBD1 covers 8 bases. The V segment lost 5 bases and the J segment 4 bases; nucleotides outside the gene matches: 6. The germline gives CDR1 LNHDA, CDR2 SQIVND (reference sequence). This CDR3 contains 15 residues. CDR3 nucleotides: TGTGCCAGTAGTCCCCCCGGACAGGGTAATGAAAAACTGTTTTTT. Translation: CASSPPGQGNEKLFF. The complete variable domain, with remaining parts taken from reference TRBV19 and TRBJ1-4, reads DGGITQSPKYLFRKEGQNVTLSCEQNLNHDAMYWYRQDPGQGLRLIYYSQIVNDFQKGDIAEGYSVSREKKESFPLTVTSAQKNPTAFYLCASSPPGQGNEKLFFGSGTQLSVL.

V usage is TRBV6-5 and J usage is TRBJ2-5, with D maybe TRBD2 (5 bases). The germline gives CDR1 MNHEY, CDR2 SVGAGI. Trimming took 0 bases from V and 7 from J, leaving 9 bases between them. The CDR3 has 13 amino acids. This CDR3 reads CASSYSPSGTQYF. CDR3 nucleotides: TGTGCCAGCAGTTACTCACCGAGCGGGACCCAGTACTTC.

This clone was detected only a few times. J is TRBJ1-5 and V is TRBV7-8; 8 positions agree with TRBD1. The CDR3 is made up of 18 amino acids. The germline CDR1 and CDR2 sequences are SGHVS and FQNEAQ. The J segment lost 2 bases and the V segment lost 3 bases, leaving 12 bases of the junction unmatched. Here the CDR3 reads CASSFQEQGVRGNQPQHF. DNA of the CDR3: TGTGCCAGCAGCTTCCAGGAACAGGGGGTTCGGGGCAATCAGCCCCAGCATTTT.

The chain couples TRBV6-5 to TRBJ1-5, with TRBD1 identical over 7 bases. Per germline, CDR1 MNHEY and CDR2 SVGAGI. The CDR3 runs to 13 residues. Trimming removed 5 bases from V and 4 bases from J; junction bases left unmatched: 2. The CDR3 bases are TGTGCCAGCAGTAGGGACAGTAATCAGCCCCAGCATTTT. This translates into CASSRDSNQPQHF.

This clone appeared once. The chain couples TRBV28 to TRBJ2-2, with a tentative D call TRBD1 (6 bases). This CDR3 spans 15 amino acids. Per germline, CDR1 MDHEN and CDR2 SYDVKM. V was pared by 5 bases and J by 4 bases, with 14 bases between. The CDR3 DNA reads as TGTGCCAGCAGTCCAACAGGGTCGGTCACCGGGGAGCTGTTTTTT. Translation gives CASSPTGSVTGELFF.